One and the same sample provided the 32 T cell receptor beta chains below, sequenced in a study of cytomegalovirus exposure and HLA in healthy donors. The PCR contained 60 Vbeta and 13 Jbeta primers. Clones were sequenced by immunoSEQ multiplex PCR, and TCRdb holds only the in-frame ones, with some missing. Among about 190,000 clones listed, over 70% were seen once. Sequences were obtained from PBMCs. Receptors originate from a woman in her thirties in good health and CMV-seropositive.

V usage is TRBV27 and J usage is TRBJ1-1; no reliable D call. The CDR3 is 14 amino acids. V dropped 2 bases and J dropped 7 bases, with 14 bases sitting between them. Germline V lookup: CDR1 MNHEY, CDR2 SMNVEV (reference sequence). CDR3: CASSLGSGWGEAFF. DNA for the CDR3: TGTGCCAGCAGTTTAGGTAGCGGGTGGGGTGAAGCTTTCTTT.

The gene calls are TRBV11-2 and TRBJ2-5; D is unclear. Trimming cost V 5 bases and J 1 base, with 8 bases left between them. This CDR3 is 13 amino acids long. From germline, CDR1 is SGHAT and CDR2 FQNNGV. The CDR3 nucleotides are TGTGCCAGCAGCCCCTACCTCCAAGAGACCCAGTACTTC. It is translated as CASSPYLQETQYF. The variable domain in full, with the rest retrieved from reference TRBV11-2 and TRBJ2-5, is EAGVAQSPRYKIIEKRQSVAFWCNPISGHATLYWYQQILGQGPKLLIQFQNNGVVDDSQLPKDRFSAERLKGVDSTLKIQPAKLEDSAVYLCASSPYLQETQYFGPGTRLLVL.

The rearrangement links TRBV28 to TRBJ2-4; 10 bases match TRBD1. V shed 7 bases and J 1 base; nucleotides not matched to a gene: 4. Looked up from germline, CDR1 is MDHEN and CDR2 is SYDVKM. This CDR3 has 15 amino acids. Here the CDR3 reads CASIGQGEAKNIQYF. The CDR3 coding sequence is TGTGCCAGCATCGGACAGGGGGAGGCCAAAAACATTCAGTACTTC. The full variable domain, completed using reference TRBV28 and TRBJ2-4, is DVKVTQSSRYLVKRTGEKVFLECVQDMDHENMFWYRQDPGLGLRLIYFSYDVKMKEKGDIPEGYSVSREKKERFSLILESASTNQTSMYLCASIGQGEAKNIQYFGAGTRLSVL.

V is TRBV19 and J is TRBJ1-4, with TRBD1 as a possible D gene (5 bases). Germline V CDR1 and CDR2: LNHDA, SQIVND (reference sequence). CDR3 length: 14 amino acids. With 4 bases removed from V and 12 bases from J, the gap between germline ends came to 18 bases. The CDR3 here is CASSKGPTAGELFF. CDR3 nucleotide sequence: TGTGCCAGTAGTAAGGGACCGACGGCGGGGGAACTGTTTTTT.

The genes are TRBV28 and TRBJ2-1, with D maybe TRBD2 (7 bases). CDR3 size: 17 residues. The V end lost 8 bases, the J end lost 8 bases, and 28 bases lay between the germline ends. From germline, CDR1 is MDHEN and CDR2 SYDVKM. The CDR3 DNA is TGTGCCAGCGGGGGGGACCGGAGAGGGGGGCGAGTGGATGAGCAGTTCTTC. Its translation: CASGGDRRGGRVDEQFF.

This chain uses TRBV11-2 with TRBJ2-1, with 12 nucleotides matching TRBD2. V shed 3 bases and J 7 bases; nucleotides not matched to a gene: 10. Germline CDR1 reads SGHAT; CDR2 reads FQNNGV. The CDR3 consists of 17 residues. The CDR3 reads CASSFHRLAGVGNEQFF. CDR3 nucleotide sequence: TGTGCCAGCAGCTTTCATAGACTAGCGGGAGTGGGGAATGAGCAGTTCTTC.

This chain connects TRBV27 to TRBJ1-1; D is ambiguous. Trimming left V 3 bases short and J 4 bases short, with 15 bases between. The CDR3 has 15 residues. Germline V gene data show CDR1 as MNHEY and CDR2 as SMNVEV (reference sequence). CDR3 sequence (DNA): TGTGCCAGCAGTTTGAGTAAGCTATTGTTCACTGAAGCTTTCTTT. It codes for CASSLSKLLFTEAFF.

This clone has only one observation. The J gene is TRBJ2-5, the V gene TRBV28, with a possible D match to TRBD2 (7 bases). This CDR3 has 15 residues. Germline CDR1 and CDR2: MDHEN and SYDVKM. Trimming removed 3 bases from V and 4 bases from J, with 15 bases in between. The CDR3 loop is CASSFSWEGGETQYF. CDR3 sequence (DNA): TGTGCCAGCAGTTTTTCGTGGGAGGGGGGAGAGACCCAGTACTTC. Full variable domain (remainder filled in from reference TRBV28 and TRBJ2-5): DVKVTQSSRYLVKRTGEKVFLECVQDMDHENMFWYRQDPGLGLRLIYFSYDVKMKEKGDIPEGYSVSREKKERFSLILESASTNQTSMYLCASSFSWEGGETQYFGPGTRLLVL.

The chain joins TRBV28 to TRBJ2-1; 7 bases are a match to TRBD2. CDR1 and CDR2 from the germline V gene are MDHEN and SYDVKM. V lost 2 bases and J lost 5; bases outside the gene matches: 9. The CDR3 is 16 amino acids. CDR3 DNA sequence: TGTGCCAGCAGTTTACTGCGGGAGATGGCCGACAATGAGCAGTTCTTC. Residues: CASSLLREMADNEQFF.

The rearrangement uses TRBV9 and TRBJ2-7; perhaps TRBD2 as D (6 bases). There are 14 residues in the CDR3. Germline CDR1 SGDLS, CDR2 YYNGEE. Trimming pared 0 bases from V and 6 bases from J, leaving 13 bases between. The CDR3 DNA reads TGTGCCAGCAGCGTAGGAAGGGGCGGGGTCGAGCAGTACTTC. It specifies CASSVGRGGVEQYF.

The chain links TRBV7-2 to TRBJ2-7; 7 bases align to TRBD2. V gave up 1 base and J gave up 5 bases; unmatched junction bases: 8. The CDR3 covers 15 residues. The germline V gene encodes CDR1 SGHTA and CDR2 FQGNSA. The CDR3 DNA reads TGTGCCAGCAGCTTAGAGGGAGGGATAGGCGACGAGCAGTACTTC. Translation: CASSLEGGIGDEQYF. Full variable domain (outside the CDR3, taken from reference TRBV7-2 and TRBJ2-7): GAGVSQSPSNKVTEKGKDVELRCDPISGHTALYWYRQSLGQGLEFLIYFQGNSAPDKSGLPSDRFSAERTGGSVSTLTIQRTQQEDSAVYLCASSLEGGIGDEQYFGPGTRLTVT.

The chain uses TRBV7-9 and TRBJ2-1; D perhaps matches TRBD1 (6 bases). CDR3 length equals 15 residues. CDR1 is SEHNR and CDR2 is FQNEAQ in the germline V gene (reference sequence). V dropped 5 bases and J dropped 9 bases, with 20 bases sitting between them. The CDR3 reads CASSPGTRARGEQFF. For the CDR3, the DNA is TGTGCCAGCAGCCCCGGGACACGGGCGAGGGGTGAGCAGTTCTTC.

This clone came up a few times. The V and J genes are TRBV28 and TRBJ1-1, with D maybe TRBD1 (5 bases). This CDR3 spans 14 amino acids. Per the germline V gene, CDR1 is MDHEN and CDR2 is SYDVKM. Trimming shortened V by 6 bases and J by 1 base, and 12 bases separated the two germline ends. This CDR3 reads CASSPLGGNTEAFF. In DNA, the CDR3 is TGTGCCAGCAGCCCCCTGGGGGGGAACACTGAAGCTTTCTTT.

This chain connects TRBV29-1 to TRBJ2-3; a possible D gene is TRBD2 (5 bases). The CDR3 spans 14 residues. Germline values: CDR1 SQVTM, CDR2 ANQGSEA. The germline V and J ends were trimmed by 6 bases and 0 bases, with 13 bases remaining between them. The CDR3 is CSVRGGGSTDTQYF. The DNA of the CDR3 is TGCAGCGTCCGCGGTGGAGGAAGCACAGATACGCAGTATTTT.

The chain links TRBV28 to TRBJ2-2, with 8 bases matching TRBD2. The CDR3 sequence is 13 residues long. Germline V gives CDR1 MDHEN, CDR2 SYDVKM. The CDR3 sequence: CGKGRGAPGELFF. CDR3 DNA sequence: TGTGGAAAAGGGCGGGGGGCCCCTGGGGAGCTGTTTTTT.

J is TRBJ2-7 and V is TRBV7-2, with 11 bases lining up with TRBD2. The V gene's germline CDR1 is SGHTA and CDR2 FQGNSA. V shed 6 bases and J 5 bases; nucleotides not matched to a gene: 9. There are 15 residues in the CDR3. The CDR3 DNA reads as TGTGCCAGCAGTCGCGTCGGACTAGCGGGCGACGAGCAGTACTTC. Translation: CASSRVGLAGDEQYF.

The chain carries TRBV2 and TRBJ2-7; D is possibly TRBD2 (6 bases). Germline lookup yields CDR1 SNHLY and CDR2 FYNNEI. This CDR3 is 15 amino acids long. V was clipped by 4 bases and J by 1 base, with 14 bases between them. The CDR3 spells CASSVGGTSSYEQYF. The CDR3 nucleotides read TGTGCCAGCAGTGTAGGAGGGACTTCTTCCTACGAGCAGTACTTC.

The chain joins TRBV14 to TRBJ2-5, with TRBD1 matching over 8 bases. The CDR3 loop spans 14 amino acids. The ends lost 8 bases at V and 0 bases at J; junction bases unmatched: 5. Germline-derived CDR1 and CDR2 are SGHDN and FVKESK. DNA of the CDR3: TGTGCCAGCCGAACACAGGGGGACCAAGAGACCCAGTACTTC. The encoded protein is CASRTQGDQETQYF.

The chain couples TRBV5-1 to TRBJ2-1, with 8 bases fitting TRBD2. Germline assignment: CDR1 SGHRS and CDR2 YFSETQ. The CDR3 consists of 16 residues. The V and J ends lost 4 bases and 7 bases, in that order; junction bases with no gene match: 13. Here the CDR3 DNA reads TGCGCCAGCAGCGGGTCCCTTTTGCGGGAGGAGAATGAGCAGTTCTTC. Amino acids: CASSGSLLREENEQFF.

CDR3: CASSLRGREAFF. In DNA form, the CDR3 reads TGTGCCAGCAGCTTAAGAGGGCGGGAAGCTTTCTTT. This chain uses TRBV7-9 with TRBJ1-1; D not resolved. The CDR3 runs 12 residues. V was shortened by 2 bases and J by 8 bases, with 9 bases between the two germline ends. Germline V gives CDR1 SEHNR, CDR2 FQNEAQ (reference sequence).

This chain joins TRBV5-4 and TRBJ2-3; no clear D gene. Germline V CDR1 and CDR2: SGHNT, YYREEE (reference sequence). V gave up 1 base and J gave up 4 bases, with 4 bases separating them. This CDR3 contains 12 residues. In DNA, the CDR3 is TGTGCCAGCAGCTTGATATCAGATACGCAGTATTTT. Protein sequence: CASSLISDTQYF.

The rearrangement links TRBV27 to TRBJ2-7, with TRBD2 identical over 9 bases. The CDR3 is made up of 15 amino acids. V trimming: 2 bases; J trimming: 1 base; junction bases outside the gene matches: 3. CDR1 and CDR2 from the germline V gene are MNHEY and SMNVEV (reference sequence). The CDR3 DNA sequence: TGTGCCAGCAGTTTAAAGCGGGAGGCGTCCTACGAGCAGTACTTC. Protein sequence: CASSLKREASYEQYF.

The CDR3 sequence is CASSVSGTGAYEQYF. The DNA of the CDR3 is TGTGCCAGTAGTGTATCCGGGACAGGGGCCTACGAGCAGTACTTC. V is TRBV19 and J is TRBJ2-7, with 10 positions matching TRBD1. CDR3 size: 15 residues. V dropped 5 bases and J dropped 2; count of bases not matched to a gene: 6. Germline assignment: CDR1 LNHDA and CDR2 SQIVND (reference sequence).

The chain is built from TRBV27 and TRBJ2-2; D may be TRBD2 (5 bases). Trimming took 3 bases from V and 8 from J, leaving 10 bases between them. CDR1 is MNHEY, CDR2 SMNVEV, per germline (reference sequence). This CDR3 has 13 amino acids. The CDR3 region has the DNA TGTGCCAGCAGTTTCTCCCGGGGTGGGGAGCTGTTTTTT. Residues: CASSFSRGGELFF.

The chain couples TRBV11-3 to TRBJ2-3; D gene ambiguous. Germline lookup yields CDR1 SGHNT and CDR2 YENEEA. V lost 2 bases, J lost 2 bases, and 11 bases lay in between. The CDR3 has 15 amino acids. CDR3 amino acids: CASSLSTQFTDTQYF. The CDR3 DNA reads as TGTGCCAGCAGCTTATCAACACAGTTCACAGATACGCAGTATTTT.

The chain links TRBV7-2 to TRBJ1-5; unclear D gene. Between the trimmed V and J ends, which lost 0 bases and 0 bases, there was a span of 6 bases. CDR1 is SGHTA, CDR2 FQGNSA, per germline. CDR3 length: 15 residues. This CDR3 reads CASSLAGISNQPQHF. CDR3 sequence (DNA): TGTGCCAGCAGCTTAGCCGGGATTAGCAATCAGCCCCAGCATTTT.

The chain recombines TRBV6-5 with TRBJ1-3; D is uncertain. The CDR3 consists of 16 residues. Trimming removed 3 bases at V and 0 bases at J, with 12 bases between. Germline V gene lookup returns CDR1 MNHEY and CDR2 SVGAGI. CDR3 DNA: TGTGCCAGCAGTTATAGCAGTTCCAGCTCTGGAAACACCATATATTTT. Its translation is CASSYSSSSSGNTIYF.

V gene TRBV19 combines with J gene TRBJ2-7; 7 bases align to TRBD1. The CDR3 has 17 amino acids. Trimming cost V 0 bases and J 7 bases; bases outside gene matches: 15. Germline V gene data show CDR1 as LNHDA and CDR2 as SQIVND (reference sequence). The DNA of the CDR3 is TGTGCCAGTAGTATAGATCCGTTGAGACAGGGCATTCGAGAGCAGTACTTC. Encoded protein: CASSIDPLRQGIREQYF.

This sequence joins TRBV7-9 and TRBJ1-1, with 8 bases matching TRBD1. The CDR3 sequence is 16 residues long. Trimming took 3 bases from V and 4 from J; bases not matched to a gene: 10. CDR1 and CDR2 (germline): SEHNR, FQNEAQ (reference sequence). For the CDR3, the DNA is TGTGCCAGCAGCTTTCTCAGGGCAGGGGGCACCACTGAAGCTTTCTTT. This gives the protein CASSFLRAGGTTEAFF.

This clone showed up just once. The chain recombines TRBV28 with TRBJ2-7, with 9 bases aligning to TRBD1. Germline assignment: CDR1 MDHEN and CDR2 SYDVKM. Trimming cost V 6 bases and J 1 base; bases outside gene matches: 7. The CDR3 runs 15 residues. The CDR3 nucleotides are TGTGCCAGCAGCTCCACAGGGGGCCCGTCCTACGAGCAGTACTTC. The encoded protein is CASSSTGGPSYEQYF.

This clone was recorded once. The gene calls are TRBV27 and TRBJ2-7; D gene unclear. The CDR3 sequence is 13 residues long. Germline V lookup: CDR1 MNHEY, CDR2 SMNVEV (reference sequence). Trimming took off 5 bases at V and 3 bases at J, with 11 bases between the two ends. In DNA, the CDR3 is TGTGCCAGCAGTCTTCTGTCGGGCTACGAGCAGTACTTC. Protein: CASSLLSGYEQYF.

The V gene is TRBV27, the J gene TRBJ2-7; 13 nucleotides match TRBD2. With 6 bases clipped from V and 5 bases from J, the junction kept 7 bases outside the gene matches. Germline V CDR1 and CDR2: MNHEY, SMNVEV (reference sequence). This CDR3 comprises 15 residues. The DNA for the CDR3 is TGTGCCAGCAGAGAACTAGCGGGAGGGCCCCACGAGCAGTACTTC. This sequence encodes CASRELAGGPHEQYF.